Below, 20 T cell receptor beta chains from the same sample are listed, as sequenced in a study of blood T cell repertoires in COVID-19. Using immunoSEQ multiplex PCR, the repertoire was profiled, and TCRdb retains in-frame clones only, with some absent. The table has around 160,000 clones, 80% to 85% seen once. Material: PBMCs or T cells enriched from blood (not recorded which). The receptors shown here come from a woman in her fifties or sixties who had been exposed to COVID-19.

The V gene is TRBV18, the J gene TRBJ2-5; TRBD1 aligns across 8 bases. The J segment lost 7 bases and the V segment lost 3 bases, leaving 10 bases of the junction unmatched. This CDR3 comprises 15 residues. Germline lookup yields CDR1 KGHSH and CDR2 LQKENI. This CDR3 is CASSPSQGVSGTQYF. The CDR3, as DNA: TGTGCCAGCTCACCTTCACAGGGGGTATCTGGGACCCAGTACTTC. Full variable domain (outside the CDR3, taken from reference TRBV18 and TRBJ2-5): NAGVMQNPRHLVRRRGQEARLRCSPMKGHSHVYWYRQLPEEGLKFMVYLQKENIIDESGMPKERFSAEFPKEGPSILRIQQVVRGDSAAYFCASSPSQGVSGTQYFGPGTRLLVL.

The V and J genes are TRBV9 and TRBJ1-3, with 10 bases that match TRBD1. The J segment lost 4 bases and the V segment lost 0 bases, leaving 7 bases of the junction unmatched. This CDR3 spans 17 amino acids. The V gene's germline CDR1 is SGDLS and CDR2 YYNGEE. The CDR3 coding sequence is TGTGCCAGCAGCGTAGGAGCCGGGACAGGGGCCGGAAACACCATATATTTT. Translating gives CASSVGAGTGAGNTIYF.

The CDR3 spells CASSQDPTSGADTQYF. DNA for the CDR3: TGCGCCAGCAGCCAAGATCCGACTAGCGGAGCAGATACGCAGTATTTT. The genes are TRBV4-3 and TRBJ2-3; 9 bases are shared with TRBD2. The germline V gene has CDR1 LGHNA and CDR2 YSLEER. V gave up 0 bases and J gave up 4 bases; unmatched junction bases: 5. The CDR3 covers 16 residues.

V and J are TRBV27 and TRBJ1-5, with D perhaps matching TRBD1 (6 bases). This CDR3 contains 17 residues. V lost 6 bases and J lost 2, with 20 bases in between. From germline, CDR1 is MNHEY and CDR2 SMNVEV (reference sequence). CDR3 loop: CASSLRQDFQRNQPQHF. The CDR3 nucleotides are TGTGCCAGCAGCCTACGACAGGATTTCCAGCGCAATCAGCCCCAGCATTTT.

In its sample, this clone was seen many times. The V call is TRBV5-4, the J call TRBJ2-1; D may be TRBD1 (6 bases). Per the germline V gene, CDR1 is SGHNT and CDR2 is YYREEE (reference sequence). V was shortened by 4 bases and J by 0 bases, with 14 bases between the two germline ends. The CDR3 has 16 amino acids. The CDR3 sequence is CASSKTGTRSYNEQFF. CDR3 nucleotides: TGTGCCAGCAGCAAAACCGGGACACGCTCCTACAATGAGCAGTTCTTC. The full variable domain, rest sourced from reference TRBV5-4 and TRBJ2-1, is ETGVTQSPTHLIKTRGQQVTLRCSSQSGHNTVSWYQQALGQGPQFIFQYYREEENGRGNFPPRFSGLQFPNYSSELNVNALELDDSALYLCASSKTGTRSYNEQFFGPGTRLTVL.

The chain joins TRBV28 to TRBJ1-6; maybe TRBD1 (6 bases). Germline V gene sequence: CDR1 MDHEN, CDR2 SYDVKM. The CDR3 has 14 residues. Trimming stripped 11 bases from V and 7 bases from J, with 18 bases between. Written as DNA, the CDR3 is TGTGCCGGGAAGGGGGGGGTCCGAAATTCACCCCTCCACTTT. Protein sequence: CAGKGGVRNSPLHF.

This rearrangement joins TRBV7-2 to TRBJ1-1; possible D gene TRBD1, 5 bases. Germline V gene lookup returns CDR1 SGHTA and CDR2 FQGNSA. Trimming removed 4 bases from V and 5 bases from J, with 11 bases in between. The CDR3 totals 13 residues. CDR3 nucleotides: TGTGCCAGCAGCTCTAGGGGAGGAACTGAAGCTTTCTTT. Amino acid sequence: CASSSRGGTEAFF. Full variable domain (missing parts from reference TRBV7-2 and TRBJ1-1): GAGVSQSPSNKVTEKGKDVELRCDPISGHTALYWYRQSLGQGLEFLIYFQGNSAPDKSGLPSDRFSAERTGGSVSTLTIQRTQQEDSAVYLCASSSRGGTEAFFGQGTRLTVV.

The gene calls are TRBV27 and TRBJ2-2; possible D gene TRBD1, 6 bases. The CDR3 is made up of 14 amino acids. Germline lookup yields CDR1 MNHEY and CDR2 SMNVEV (reference sequence). The V gene lost 6 bases and the J gene lost 3 bases, with 11 bases spanning the gap. In DNA form, the CDR3 reads TGTGCCAGCAGGGACAGAGGGTACACCGGGGAGCTGTTTTTT. This sequence encodes CASRDRGYTGELFF.

The V call is TRBV29-1, the J call TRBJ1-4; 8 bases are shared with TRBD1. The germline V gene encodes CDR1 SQVTM and CDR2 ANQGSEA. V lost 0 bases to trimming and J lost 7 bases; unmatched junction nucleotides: 4. The CDR3 is 14 amino acids. CDR3 coding DNA: TGCAGCGTTGAAGAAGGACAGGGTTCTGAAAAACTGTTTTTT. Residues: CSVEEGQGSEKLFF.

This clone was seen a single time. V is TRBV14 and J is TRBJ2-5; tentative D call: TRBD2 (5 bases). Trimming removed 6 bases from V and 2 bases from J, with 10 bases in between. Germline CDR1 SGHDN, CDR2 FVKESK. This CDR3 comprises 13 residues. Written as DNA, the CDR3 is TGTGCCAGCAGGCGAAGCGGACAAGAGACCCAGTACTTC. Translation: CASRRSGQETQYF.

The genes are TRBV7-2 and TRBJ1-5; TRBD1 might be the D (6 bases). Trimming removed 5 bases at V and 5 bases at J, with 13 bases between. The CDR3 loop spans 14 amino acids. CDR1 SGHTA and CDR2 FQGNSA come from the germline V gene. This chain's CDR3 is CASSPHRVDQPQHF. CDR3 DNA: TGTGCCAGCAGCCCGCACAGGGTGGATCAGCCCCAGCATTTT.

The chain carries TRBV19 and TRBJ2-7; 8 bases are shared with TRBD1. Germline trimming cut 3 bases from V and 4 bases from J; bases unmatched to any gene: 8. Germline CDR1 reads LNHDA; CDR2 reads SQIVND (reference sequence). This CDR3 comprises 15 residues. CDR3 coding DNA: TGTGCCAGTAGTATTGCGGGACAGGCAGAGTACGAGCAGTACTTC. Translated, it gives CASSIAGQAEYEQYF.

The chain couples TRBV6-5 to TRBJ2-7, with D perhaps TRBD2 (5 bases). Germline V gene lookup returns CDR1 MNHEY and CDR2 SVGAGI. V lost 5 bases, J lost 0 bases, and 14 bases lay in between. CDR3 length equals 15 residues. This CDR3 reads CASSRSTILSYEQYF. In DNA form, the CDR3 reads TGTGCCAGCAGTCGCTCGACTATTCTCTCCTACGAGCAGTACTTC.

The CDR3 spells CASSLEQGDLREQYF. The CDR3 nucleotides are TGTGCCAGCAGCTTGGAACAGGGGGACCTACGAGAGCAGTACTTC. This chain uses TRBV5-5 with TRBJ2-7, with TRBD1 identical over 8 bases. V lost 0 bases and J lost 7; bases outside the gene matches: 9. From germline, CDR1 is SGHKS and CDR2 YYEKEE (reference sequence). This CDR3 has 15 residues.

This chain uses TRBV6-1 with TRBJ2-1, with D perhaps matching TRBD2 (6 bases). CDR3 size: 15 residues. The V and J ends lost 2 bases and 2 bases respectively, with 10 bases between them. Germline CDR1 MNHNS, CDR2 SASEGT. The CDR3 coding sequence is TGTGCCAGCAGTGAATTGCGGGGAACCTACAATGAGCAGTTCTTC. Translated: CASSELRGTYNEQFF.

This chain connects TRBV7-2 to TRBJ1-1; 8 nucleotides agree with TRBD1. The CDR3 runs to 16 residues. Germline-derived CDR1 and CDR2 are SGHTA and FQGNSA. J gave up 1 base and V 5 bases, and 9 bases lay outside the gene matches. The CDR3 loop is CASSLVGTGQNTEAFF. For the CDR3, the DNA is TGTGCCAGCAGCCTCGTGGGGACAGGCCAGAACACTGAAGCTTTCTTT.

This chain joins TRBV12-3 or TRBV12-4 and TRBJ1-6, with D hard to call. The CDR3 is made up of 13 amino acids. Trimming cost V 3 bases and J 13 bases, with 13 bases left between them. CDR3 in amino acids: CASSFTAFRPLHF. The CDR3 DNA reads TGTGCCAGCAGTTTCACAGCCTTTAGGCCCCTCCACTTT.

The chain couples TRBV19 to TRBJ1-6; D is possibly TRBD1 (5 bases). CDR3 size: 16 residues. Germline-derived CDR1 and CDR2 are LNHDA and SQIVND (reference sequence). V gave up 6 bases and J gave up 2 bases, with 14 bases separating them. CDR3 nucleotide sequence: TGTGCCAGTAGAACCGCGGGGGAGGCCTATAATTCACCCCTCCACTTT. Protein product: CASRTAGEAYNSPLHF.

The V and J genes are TRBV9 and TRBJ2-3; D gene uncertain. Germline CDR1 and CDR2: SGDLS and YYNGEE. The CDR3 length is 12 residues. The V and J ends lost 4 bases and 3 bases respectively, with 6 bases between them. DNA of the CDR3: TGTGCCAGCAGCCCCCCGACAGATACGCAGTATTTT. The encoded protein is CASSPPTDTQYF.

The chain couples TRBV27 to TRBJ1-4; D remains unclear. Germline assignment: CDR1 MNHEY and CDR2 SMNVEV (reference sequence). This CDR3 is built from 14 residues. V was pared by 6 bases and J by 5 bases, with 13 bases between. This chain's CDR3 is CASRPIGENEKLFF. CDR3 nucleotide sequence: TGTGCCAGCAGGCCGATAGGAGAGAATGAAAAACTGTTTTTT.